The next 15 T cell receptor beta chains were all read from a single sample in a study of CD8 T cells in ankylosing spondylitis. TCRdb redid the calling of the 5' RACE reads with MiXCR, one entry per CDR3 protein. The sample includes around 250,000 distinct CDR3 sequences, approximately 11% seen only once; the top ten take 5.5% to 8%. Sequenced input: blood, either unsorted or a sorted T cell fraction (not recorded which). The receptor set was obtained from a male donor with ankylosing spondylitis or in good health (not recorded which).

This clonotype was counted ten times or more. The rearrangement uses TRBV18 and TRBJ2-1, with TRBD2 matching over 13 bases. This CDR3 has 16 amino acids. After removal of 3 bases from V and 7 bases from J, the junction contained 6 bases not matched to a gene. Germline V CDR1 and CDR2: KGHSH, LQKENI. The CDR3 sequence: CASSPRLAGGLNEQFF. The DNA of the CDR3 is TGTGCCAGCTCACCCCGACTAGCGGGAGGTCTGAATGAGCAGTTCTTC.

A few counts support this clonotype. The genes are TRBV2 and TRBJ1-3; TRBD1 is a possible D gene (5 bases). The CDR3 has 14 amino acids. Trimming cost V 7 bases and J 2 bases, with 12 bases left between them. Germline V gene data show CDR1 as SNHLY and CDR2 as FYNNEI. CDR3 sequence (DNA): TGTGCCAGCATGCAGCCAGGGACTGGAAACACCATATATTTT. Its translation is CASMQPGTGNTIYF.

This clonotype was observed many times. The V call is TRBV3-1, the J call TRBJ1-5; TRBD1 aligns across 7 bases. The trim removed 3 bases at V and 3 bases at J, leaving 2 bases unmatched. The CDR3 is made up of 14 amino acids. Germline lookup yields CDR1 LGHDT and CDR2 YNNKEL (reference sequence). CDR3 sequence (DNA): TGTGCCAGCAGCCAGGGACAGTACAATCAGCCCCAGCATTTT. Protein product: CASSQGQYNQPQHF.

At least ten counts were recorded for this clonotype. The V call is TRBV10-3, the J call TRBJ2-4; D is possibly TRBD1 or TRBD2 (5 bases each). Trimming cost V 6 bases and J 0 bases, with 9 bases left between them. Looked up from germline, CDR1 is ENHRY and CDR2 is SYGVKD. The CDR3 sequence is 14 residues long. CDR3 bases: TGTGCCATCAGGGGGGAGTTAGCCAAAAACATTCAGTACTTC. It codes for CAIRGELAKNIQYF.

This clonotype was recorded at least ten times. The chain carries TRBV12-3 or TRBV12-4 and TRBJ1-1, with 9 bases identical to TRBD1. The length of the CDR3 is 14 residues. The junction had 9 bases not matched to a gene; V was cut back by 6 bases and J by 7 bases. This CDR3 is CASRDRGWEGEAFF. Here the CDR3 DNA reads TGTGCCAGCAGGGACAGGGGTTGGGAGGGTGAAGCTTTCTTT.

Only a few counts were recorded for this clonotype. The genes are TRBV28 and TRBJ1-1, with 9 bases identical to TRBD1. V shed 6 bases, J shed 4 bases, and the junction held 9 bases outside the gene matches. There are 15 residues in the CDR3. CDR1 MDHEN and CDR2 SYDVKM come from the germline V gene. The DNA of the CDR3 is TGTGCCAGCAGCCTCCGGGACAGGGTATTCACTGAAGCTTTCTTT. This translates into CASSLRDRVFTEAFF.

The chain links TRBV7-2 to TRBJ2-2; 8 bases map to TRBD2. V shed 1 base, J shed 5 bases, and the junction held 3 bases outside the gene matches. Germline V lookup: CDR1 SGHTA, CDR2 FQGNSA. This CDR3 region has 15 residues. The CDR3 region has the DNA TGTGCCAGCAGCTTAGACGGGAGGGGGACCGGGGAGCTGTTTTTT. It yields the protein CASSLDGRGTGELFF.

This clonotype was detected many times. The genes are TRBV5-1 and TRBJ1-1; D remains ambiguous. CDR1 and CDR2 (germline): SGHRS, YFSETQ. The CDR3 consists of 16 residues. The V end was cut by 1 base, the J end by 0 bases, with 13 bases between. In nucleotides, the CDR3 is TGCGCCAGCAGCTTGTTAAGGGAAGGTATGAACACTGAAGCTTTCTTT. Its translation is CASSLLREGMNTEAFF.

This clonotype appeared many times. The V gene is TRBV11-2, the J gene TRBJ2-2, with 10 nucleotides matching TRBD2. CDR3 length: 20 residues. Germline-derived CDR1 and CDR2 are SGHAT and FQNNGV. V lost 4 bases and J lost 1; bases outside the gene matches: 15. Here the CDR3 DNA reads TGTGCCAGCAGCTGGTCGAGGTTACTAGCGGGATTTCTGAACACCGGGGAGCTGTTTTTT. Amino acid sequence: CASSWSRLLAGFLNTGELFF.

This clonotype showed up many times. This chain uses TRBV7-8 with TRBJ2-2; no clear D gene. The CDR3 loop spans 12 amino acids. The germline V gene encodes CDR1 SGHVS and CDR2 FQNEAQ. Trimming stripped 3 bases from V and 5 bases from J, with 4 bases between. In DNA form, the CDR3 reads TGTGCCAGCAGCTTCCGGACCGGGGAGCTGTTTTTT. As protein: CASSFRTGELFF.

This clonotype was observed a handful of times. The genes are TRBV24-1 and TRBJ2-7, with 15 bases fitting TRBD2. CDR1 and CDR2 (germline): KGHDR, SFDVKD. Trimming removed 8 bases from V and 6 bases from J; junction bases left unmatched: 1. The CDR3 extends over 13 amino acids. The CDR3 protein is CATKGLAGGEQYF. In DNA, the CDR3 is TGTGCCACCAAGGGACTAGCGGGAGGCGAGCAGTACTTC.

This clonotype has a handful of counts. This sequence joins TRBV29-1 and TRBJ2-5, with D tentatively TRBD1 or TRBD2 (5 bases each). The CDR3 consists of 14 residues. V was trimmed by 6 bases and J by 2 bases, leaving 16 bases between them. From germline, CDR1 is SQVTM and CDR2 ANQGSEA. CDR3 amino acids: CSVAPGLIQETQYF. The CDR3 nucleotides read TGCAGCGTCGCCCCGGGGCTCATACAAGAGACCCAGTACTTC. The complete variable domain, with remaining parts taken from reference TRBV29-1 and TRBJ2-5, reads SAVISQKPSRDICQRGTSLTIQCQVDSQVTMMFWYRQQPGQSLTLIATANQGSEATYESGFVIDKFPISRPNLTFSTLTVSNMSPEDSSIYLCSVAPGLIQETQYFGPGTRLLVL.

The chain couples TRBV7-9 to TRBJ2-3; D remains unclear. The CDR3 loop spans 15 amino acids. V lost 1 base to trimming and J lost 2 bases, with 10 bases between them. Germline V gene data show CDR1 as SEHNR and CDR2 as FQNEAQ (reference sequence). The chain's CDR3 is CASSLELDHTDTQYF. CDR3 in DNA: TGTGCCAGCAGCTTAGAGTTAGACCACACAGATACGCAGTATTTT.

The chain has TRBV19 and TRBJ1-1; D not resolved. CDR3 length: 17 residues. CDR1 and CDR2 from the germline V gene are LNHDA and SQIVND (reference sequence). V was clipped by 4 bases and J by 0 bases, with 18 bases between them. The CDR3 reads CASSTFPTRTVNTEAFF. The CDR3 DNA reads TGTGCCAGTAGTACCTTCCCGACCCGGACGGTGAACACTGAAGCTTTCTTT.

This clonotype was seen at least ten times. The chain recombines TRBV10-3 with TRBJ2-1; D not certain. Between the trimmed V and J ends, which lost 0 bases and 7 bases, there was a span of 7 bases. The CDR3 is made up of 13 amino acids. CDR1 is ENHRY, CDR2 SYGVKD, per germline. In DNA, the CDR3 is TGTGCCATCAGTGAGTCGAACGCGAATGAGCAGTTCTTC. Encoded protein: CAISESNANEQFF.